Following are 28 T cell receptor beta chains from one sample sequenced in a study of early T cells in non-severe SARS-CoV-2 infection. MiXCR, applied by TCRdb to the 5' RACE reads, yields one record per CDR3 protein. The sample holds some 62,000 distinct CDR3 sequences, about 9.3% seen once. Sequenced: whole blood. These receptors were collected from an adult who was a healthcare worker with PCR-confirmed SARS-CoV-2 infection or an uninfected control (not recorded which).

DNA of the CDR3: TGTGCCAGCAGCCCAGACAGGGCGATGCAGTATTTT. It translates to CASSPDRAMQYF. The chain carries TRBV3-1 and TRBJ2-3; 7 nucleotides agree with TRBD1. The germline gives CDR1 LGHDT, CDR2 YNNKEL (reference sequence). V gave up 4 bases and J gave up 11 bases; unmatched junction bases: 6. The CDR3 is 12 residues long.

The CDR3 DNA is TGTGCCAGCAGTGCGACAGGGCGTCAGCCCCAGCATTTT. As protein: CASSATGRQPQHF. The chain has TRBV6-1 and TRBJ1-5; 7 bases match TRBD1. The CDR3 sequence is 13 residues long. With 4 bases clipped from V and 6 bases from J, the junction kept 3 bases outside the gene matches. In germline, CDR1 is MNHNS, CDR2 SASEGT.

In this sample, this clonotype turned up a few times. V and J are TRBV5-1 and TRBJ2-1; 10 bases fit TRBD2. Germline CDR1 and CDR2: SGHRS and YFSETQ. With V trimmed by 0 bases and J by 3 bases, 9 bases remained unmatched. The CDR3 totals 18 residues. The CDR3 DNA reads TGCGCCAGCAGCTTGGCCTCAAGTCTAGCGGGGGACTACAATGAGCAGTTCTTC. It is translated as CASSLASSLAGDYNEQFF.

This clonotype has ten or more counts. CDR3: CASSPKDSYGYTF. The CDR3 coding sequence is TGTGCCAGCAGTCCCAAGGACAGCTATGGCTACACCTTC. This chain joins TRBV28 and TRBJ1-2, with a possible D match to TRBD1 (6 bases). V shed 5 bases and J shed 4 bases, with 11 bases lying between them. Germline V lookup: CDR1 MDHEN, CDR2 SYDVKM. The CDR3 runs to 13 residues.

The chain links TRBV6-1 to TRBJ2-1; 7 bases align to TRBD1. CDR3 length equals 16 residues. The V and J ends lost 1 base and 5 bases, in that order; junction bases with no gene match: 8. The germline gives CDR1 MNHNS, CDR2 SASEGT. The CDR3 here is CASSEVGTDLNNEQFF. In DNA, the CDR3 is TGTGCCAGCAGTGAAGTCGGGACAGATTTAAACAATGAGCAGTTCTTC.

The chain links TRBV2 to TRBJ2-1; D not certain. Germline CDR1 reads SNHLY; CDR2 reads FYNNEI. This CDR3 contains 16 residues. V was clipped by 3 bases and J by 0 bases, with 12 bases between them. The CDR3 DNA sequence: TGTGCCAGCAGTGACAGCCAACCCAGCTCCTACAATGAGCAGTTCTTC. It codes for CASSDSQPSSYNEQFF.

Only a few counts were recorded for this clonotype. The genes are TRBV12-3 or TRBV12-4 and TRBJ2-5; D unresolved. Trimming left V 2 bases short and J 1 base short, with 8 bases between. This CDR3 is 14 amino acids long. CDR3 amino acids: CASSLIVGQETQYF. CDR3 coding DNA: TGTGCCAGCAGTTTAATCGTGGGCCAAGAGACCCAGTACTTC.

The chain recombines TRBV27 with TRBJ2-5; D possibly matches TRBD1 or TRBD2 (5 bases each). Trimming left V 1 base short and J 7 bases short, with 7 bases between. CDR3 length: 12 amino acids. The germline V gene encodes CDR1 MNHEY and CDR2 SMNVEV (reference sequence). The CDR3 reads CASSLFGGTQYF. CDR3 nucleotide sequence: TGTGCCAGCAGTTTATTTGGGGGGACCCAGTACTTC.

The chain has TRBV14 and TRBJ1-4; tentative D call: TRBD1 (5 bases). V lost 0 bases, J lost 11 bases, and 10 bases lay in between. The CDR3 is made up of 13 amino acids. CDR1 SGHDN and CDR2 FVKESK come from the germline V gene. CDR3 residues: CASSQEGEWKLFF. DNA of the CDR3: TGTGCCAGCAGCCAAGAAGGGGAGTGGAAACTGTTTTTT. Full variable domain (missing parts from reference TRBV14 and TRBJ1-4): EAGVTQFPSHSVIEKGQTVTLRCDPISGHDNLYWYRRVMGKEIKFLLHFVKESKQDESGMPNNRFLAERTGGTYSTLKVQPAELEDSGVYFCASSQEGEWKLFFGSGTQLSVL.

This clonotype occurred a few times. This rearrangement joins TRBV5-1 to TRBJ1-1, with 11 positions matching TRBD1. The germline V gene has CDR1 SGHRS and CDR2 YFSETQ. V shed 4 bases, J shed 7 bases, and the junction held 12 bases outside the gene matches. CDR3 length equals 16 residues. The CDR3 nucleotides read TGCGCCAGCAGCCCTAGGACAGGGGGCATCGAAGGTGAAGCTTTCTTT. Translation: CASSPRTGGIEGEAFF.

This chain links TRBV4-1 with TRBJ2-2, with D unclear. Trimming cost V 0 bases and J 4 bases, with 6 bases left between them. This CDR3 has 14 amino acids. Looked up from germline, CDR1 is MGHRA and CDR2 is YSYEKL. CDR3 sequence reads: CASSQDFSTGELFF. The CDR3 region has the DNA TGCGCCAGCAGCCAAGATTTTAGCACCGGGGAGCTGTTTTTT.

This clonotype was counted ten times or more. The rearrangement uses TRBV4-1 and TRBJ1-6, with a weak D call TRBD1 (5 bases). The CDR3 contains 15 residues. Germline lookup yields CDR1 MGHRA and CDR2 YSYEKL. V lost 8 bases and J 5 bases, leaving 16 bases between the germline ends. CDR3 DNA sequence: TGCGCCAGCGGTACAGGCGAAAGGGATAATTCACCCCTCCACTTT. It specifies CASGTGERDNSPLHF.

The chain uses TRBV29-1 and TRBJ2-1; 8 positions agree with TRBD2. Per the germline V gene, CDR1 is SQVTM and CDR2 is ANQGSEA. V shed 6 bases and J 10 bases; nucleotides not matched to a gene: 17. The CDR3 is 15 amino acids. CDR3 loop: CSVGHLAGGGTEQFF. CDR3 in DNA: TGCAGCGTCGGGCACCTCGCGGGCGGGGGGACCGAGCAGTTCTTC.

The chain is built from TRBV6-1 and TRBJ2-3; 12 nucleotides line up with TRBD2. The CDR3 totals 15 residues. V shed 4 bases and J 4 bases; nucleotides not matched to a gene: 3. Germline values: CDR1 MNHNS, CDR2 SASEGT. This CDR3 is CASSAASGGADTQYF. CDR3 in DNA: TGTGCCAGCAGTGCGGCTAGCGGGGGGGCAGATACGCAGTATTTT.

The table lists this clonotype with many counts. The rearrangement links TRBV6-5 to TRBJ2-6; weak D call: TRBD1 (6 bases). Germline V gene data show CDR1 as MNHEY and CDR2 as SVGAGI. The CDR3 totals 16 residues. V lost 7 bases and J lost 4, with 17 bases in between. CDR3 DNA: TGTGCCAGCACCAACTCGGGACATAGAGGGGCCAACGTCCTGACTTTC. Its translation is CASTNSGHRGANVLTF.

This clonotype was picked up many times. V is TRBV3-1 and J is TRBJ1-2, with D hard to call. The V gene's germline CDR1 is LGHDT and CDR2 YNNKEL (reference sequence). The V and J ends lost 4 bases and 4 bases respectively, with 22 bases between them. The CDR3 length is 17 residues. CDR3 coding DNA: TGTGCCAGCAGCCTACACCGATCTCGACACGTTATCTATGGCTACACCTTC. Translating it yields CASSLHRSRHVIYGYTF.

This clonotype showed up just once. The chain is built from TRBV6-4 and TRBJ1-1; 7 bases align to TRBD1. CDR3 length equals 13 residues. The junction had 2 bases not matched to a gene; V was cut back by 5 bases and J by 2 bases. The germline CDR1 and CDR2 sequences are MRHNA and SNTAGT. The CDR3 loop reads CASSRDSNTEAFF. The CDR3 region has the DNA TGTGCCAGCAGTAGGGACAGTAACACTGAAGCTTTCTTT.

This clonotype was observed a handful of times. The chain is built from TRBV18 and TRBJ2-5, with TRBD1 as a possible D gene (5 bases). CDR1 and CDR2 from the germline V gene are KGHSH and LQKENI. CDR3 length: 13 residues. With 8 bases removed from V and 1 base from J, the gap between germline ends came to 11 bases. This CDR3 is CASTRGRQETQYF. The CDR3 DNA reads TGTGCCAGCACAAGGGGCCGCCAAGAGACCCAGTACTTC.

This clonotype was recorded many times. The rearrangement joins TRBV21-1 to TRBJ1-2; no check of the table's D call, TRBD1, against the DNA was made. TRBV21-1 is annotated as a pseudogene. The CDR3 sequence is 17 residues long. In DNA form, the CDR3 reads TGTGCCAGCAGCAAAGTGGAGGAGACAGCCGCTAACTATGGCTACACCTTC. This translates into CASSKVEETAANYGYTF.

This clonotype was found many times. The chain is built from TRBV7-9 and TRBJ1-2, with D uncertain. The germline V gene encodes CDR1 SEHNR and CDR2 FQNEAQ (reference sequence). The CDR3 runs to 15 residues. Trimming shortened V by 1 base and J by 5 bases, and 14 bases separated the two germline ends. Here the CDR3 reads CASSLVDSAAYGYTF. The DNA for the CDR3 is TGTGCCAGCAGCTTAGTCGATTCAGCCGCATATGGCTACACCTTC. Complete variable domain (other parts from reference TRBV7-9 and TRBJ1-2): DTGVSQNPRHKITKRGQNVTFRCDPISEHNRLYWYRQTLGQGPEFLTYFQNEAQLEKSRLLSDRFSAERPKGSFSTLEIQRTEQGDSAMYLCASSLVDSAAYGYTFGSGTRLTVV.

Many counts were recorded for this clonotype. The V and J genes are TRBV6-6 and TRBJ1-2; no clear D. CDR3 length: 13 amino acids. Germline CDR1 is MNHNY and CDR2 is SVGAGI (reference sequence). Trimming shortened V by 5 bases and J by 8 bases, and 15 bases separated the two germline ends. In nucleotides, the CDR3 is TGTGCCAGCAGTACCAGTTCGCGTGTCGGCTACACCTTC. Its translation: CASSTSSRVGYTF.

The chain employs TRBV10-1 and TRBJ1-1; TRBD1 matches at 7 bases. This CDR3 has 13 amino acids. With 6 bases clipped from V and 5 bases from J, the junction kept 6 bases outside the gene matches. CDR1 and CDR2 from the germline V gene are WNHNN and SYGVQD (reference sequence). CDR3 amino acids: CASREMTGTEAFF. The DNA of the CDR3 is TGCGCCAGCAGGGAAATGACAGGGACTGAAGCTTTCTTT.

This clonotype was seen more than once but under ten times. The rearrangement uses TRBV3-1 and TRBJ1-6, with 7 bases identical to TRBD1. This CDR3 is 16 amino acids long. From germline, CDR1 is LGHDT and CDR2 YNNKEL (reference sequence). The V segment lost 1 base and the J segment 4 bases; nucleotides outside the gene matches: 4. The CDR3 region is CASSQGTGVYNSPLHF. The DNA of the CDR3 is TGTGCCAGCAGCCAAGGGACAGGCGTGTATAATTCACCCCTCCACTTT.

The chain has TRBV11-3 and TRBJ2-1; the D gene is possibly TRBD2 (5 bases). Germline assignment: CDR1 SGHNT and CDR2 YENEEA. This CDR3 comprises 13 residues. Trimming left V 2 bases short and J 5 bases short, with 7 bases between. CDR3 nucleotides: TGTGCCAGCAGCTTAACGGGGAACAATGAGCAGTTCTTC. It encodes CASSLTGNNEQFF. Based on the CDR3 plus reference TRBV11-3 and TRBJ2-1, the full variable domain is EAGVVQSPRYKIIEKKQPVAFWCNPISGHNTLYWYLQNLGQGPELLIRYENEEAVDDSQLPKDRFSAERLKGVDSTLKIQPAELGDSAVYLCASSLTGNNEQFFGPGTRLTVL.

This clonotype showed up many times. The chain links TRBV18 to TRBJ2-4; 9 bases are shared with TRBD1. Germline V lookup: CDR1 KGHSH, CDR2 LQKENI. The CDR3 runs to 15 residues. Trimming took 6 bases from V and 5 from J; bases not matched to a gene: 8. The CDR3 DNA reads as TGTGCCAGCTCCCCTACAGGGGGCGCGGAAAACATTCAGTACTTC. Its translation: CASSPTGGAENIQYF.

This sequence joins TRBV7-8 and TRBJ1-3; D is uncertain. Trimming removed 3 bases from V and 2 bases from J, with 5 bases in between. The CDR3 is 13 amino acids. Germline V gene data show CDR1 as SGHVS and CDR2 as FQNEAQ. The CDR3: CASSFSAGNTIYF. The CDR3 coding sequence is TGTGCCAGCAGCTTTTCGGCTGGAAACACCATATATTTT.

The chain recombines TRBV7-3 with TRBJ2-5; 7 nucleotides agree with TRBD2. This CDR3 comprises 13 residues. Looked up from germline, CDR1 is SGHTA and CDR2 is FQGTGA. J lost 5 bases, V lost 5 bases, and 5 bases had no gene match. CDR3 nucleotide sequence: TGTGCCAGCAGCCCCGGACTAGAGGAGACCCAGTACTTC. Translated, it gives CASSPGLEETQYF.

The chain employs TRBV12-3 or TRBV12-4 and TRBJ1-2, with 10 bases that match TRBD1. Trimming cost V 7 bases and J 7 bases; bases outside gene matches: 12. The CDR3 loop spans 15 amino acids. DNA of the CDR3: TGTGCCAGCAAACTTGGGACAGGGGTCAGCAGTGGCTACACCTTC. The encoded protein is CASKLGTGVSSGYTF.